The rows below give T cell receptor beta chains drawn from one sample of a study of cytomegalovirus exposure and HLA in healthy donors. The data were produced by immunoSEQ multiplex PCR, yet TCRdb's version contains in-frame clones alone and is incomplete. The sample yields over 150,000 clones, approximately 84% seen once. The specimen sequenced was PBMCs. These receptors came from a girl between 5 and 17 years old in good health and CMV-seropositive. The CDR3 runs from the conserved cysteine through the conserved F or W. D genes are given only for firm matches. Clone size, where shown, is once, few, many, or a class for clones that have expanded.

clone_size,v_call,d_call,j_call,cdr3_aa,cdr3_nt
NA,TRBV5-4,TRBD1,TRBJ1-2,CASSVRGNYGYTF,TGTGCCAGCAGCGTCAGGGGGAACTATGGCTACACCTTC
once,TRBV30,TRBD1,TRBJ1-6,CAWSGTGGALTLHF,TGTGCCTGGAGTGGTACAGGGGGCGCCTTGACCCTCCACTTT
NA,TRBV6-5,NA,TRBJ1-2,CASSYSGSTQGGYTF,TGTGCCAGCAGTTACTCGGGATCCACCCAGGGTGGCTACACCTTC
NA,TRBV5-1,TRBD2,TRBJ2-1,CASNLAGGYNEQFF,TGCGCCAGCAACCTAGCGGGGGGTTACAATGAGCAGTTCTTC
NA,TRBV6-6,NA,TRBJ2-7,CASSGGTYEQYF,TGTGCCAGCAGTGGGGGGACCTACGAGCAGTACTTC
NA,TRBV9,NA,TRBJ1-3,CASSVGGNSGNTIYF,TGTGCCAGCAGCGTAGGCGGGAACTCTGGAAACACCATATATTTT
NA,TRBV10-1,NA,TRBJ2-1,CASSEFVVRELGNEQFF,TGCGCCAGCAGTGAGTTTGTCGTCCGGGAATTGGGCAATGAGCAGTTCTTC
NA,TRBV27,NA,TRBJ1-6,CASSSHPRALDSPLHF,TGTGCCAGCAGTTCACACCCCAGGGCGCTGGATTCACCCCTCCACTTT
NA,TRBV28,NA,TRBJ1-2,CASREEVGYTF,TGTGCCAGCAGAGAGGAAGTCGGCTACACCTTC
NA,TRBV2,NA,TRBJ2-3,CASSEGTASTDTQYF,TGTGCCAGCAGTGAAGGGACAGCAAGCACAGATACGCAGTATTTT
NA,TRBV5-1,TRBD1,TRBJ1-2,CASSSWDRGLGGYTF,TGCGCCAGCAGCTCATGGGACAGGGGGTTAGGTGGCTACACCTTC
NA,TRBV19,NA,TRBJ2-3,CASKRLPQGTDTQYF,TGTGCCAGTAAGAGACTCCCTCAAGGCACAGATACGCAGTATTTT
NA,TRBV11-2,NA,TRBJ1-6,CASSFQGSYNSPLHF,TGTGCCAGCAGCTTCCAGGGCTCCTATAATTCACCCCTCCACTTT
NA,TRBV9,NA,TRBJ1-2,CASSVAGRGNDYGYTF,TGTGCCAGCAGCGTAGCTGGCAGGGGCAATGACTATGGCTACACCTTC
NA,TRBV7-8,TRBD2,TRBJ2-5,CASSLGLAGGIQETQYF,TGTGCCAGCAGCTTAGGCCTAGCGGGGGGGATCCAAGAGACCCAGTACTTC
NA,TRBV7-2,TRBD2,TRBJ2-3,CASSETGLAGFTDTQYF,TGTGCCAGCAGCGAAACCGGACTAGCGGGGTTCACAGATACGCAGTATTTT
NA,TRBV11-3,TRBD2,TRBJ2-1,CASSRGGSYNEQFF,TGTGCCAGCAGCCGGGGGGGGTCCTACAATGAGCAGTTCTTC
NA,TRBV7-3,NA,TRBJ1-2,CASSLAGNYGYTF,TGTGCCAGCAGCTTAGCAGGGAACTATGGCTACACCTTC
NA,TRBV9,TRBD1,TRBJ1-1,CASSASDRGRGTEAFF,TGTGCCAGCAGCGCATCCGACAGGGGGCGTGGAACTGAAGCTTTCTTT
once,TRBV27,TRBD2,TRBJ2-2,CASSSLFLGGGADTGELFF,TGTGCCAGCAGTTCCCTTTTTCTTGGCGGGGGGGCCGACACCGGGGAGCTGTTTTTT
NA,TRBV5-1,NA,TRBJ2-7,CASSSQGPYEQYF,TGCGCCAGCAGCTCACAGGGCCCCTACGAGCAGTACTTC
NA,TRBV9,TRBD1,TRBJ1-3,CASSVSGTGSGNTIYF,TGTGCCAGCAGCGTCTCCGGGACAGGGTCTGGAAACACCATATATTTT
once,TRBV7-8,TRBD1,TRBJ1-4,CASSLSRDRRTTNEKLFF,TGTGCCAGCAGCTTATCCCGGGACAGGAGAACAACTAATGAAAAACTGTTTTTT
NA,TRBV21-1,NA,TRBJ2-7,CAGSRDRVPEQYF,TGTGCCGGCAGCCGGGACAGGGTTCCCGAGCAGTACTTC
NA,TRBV7-3,NA,TRBJ2-1,CASSPQGSNEQFF,TGTGCCAGCAGCCCGCAGGGTTCCAATGAGCAGTTCTTC
NA,TRBV9,NA,TRBJ2-7,CASSPTGTHYEQYF,TGTGCCAGCAGCCCGACCGGGACTCACTACGAGCAGTACTTC
NA,TRBV9,TRBD1,TRBJ1-2,CASSARTGRNYGYTF,TGTGCCAGCAGCGCCCGGACAGGGAGGAACTATGGCTACACCTTC
NA,TRBV7-2,NA,TRBJ2-1,CASSGFWEQFF,TGTGCCAGCAGCGGCTTCTGGGAGCAGTTCTTC
NA,TRBV28,TRBD1,TRBJ1-2,CASRYQGAWDGYTF,TGTGCCAGCAGGTACCAGGGGGCATGGGATGGCTACACCTTC
once,TRBV7-7,NA,TRBJ2-5,CASSPGGSWETQYF,TGTGCTAGCAGTCCGGGGGGCTCGTGGGAGACCCAGTACTTC
NA,TRBV5-8,TRBD1,TRBJ1-5,CASSRTGSNQPQHF,TGTGCCAGCAGCAGGACAGGGAGCAATCAGCCCCAGCATTTT
NA,TRBV12-5,TRBD2,TRBJ2-5,CASGLGNGGETQYF,TGTGCTAGTGGTTTGGGGAACGGGGGGGAGACCCAGTACTTC
NA,TRBV10-3,TRBD2,TRBJ2-5,CAISDGLAGGETQYF,TGTGCCATCAGTGATGGACTAGCGGGGGGAGAGACCCAGTACTTC
few,TRBV6-1,NA,TRBJ1-1,CASSEGGLGNTEAFF,TGTGCCAGCAGTGAAGGGGGCTTGGGAAACACTGAAGCTTTCTTT
NA,TRBV6-6,NA,TRBJ1-1,CASSYGQHPGAFF,TGTGCCAGCAGTTACGGACAGCATCCAGGTGCTTTCTTT
few,TRBV28,TRBD1,TRBJ2-2,CASSLRQGGVGELFF,TGTGCCAGCAGTTTAAGACAGGGTGGAGTCGGGGAGCTGTTTTTT
NA,TRBV19,NA,TRBJ2-1,CASRTGRLTGGVNEQFF,TGTGCCAGTCGTACAGGGCGCCTCACGGGCGGGGTCAATGAGCAGTTCTTC
once,TRBV6-5,TRBD1,TRBJ1-1,CASSLDRGNTEAFF,TGTGCCAGCAGTTTAGACAGGGGGAACACTGAAGCTTTCTTT
NA,TRBV10-1,NA,TRBJ1-2,CASSEDSRGRSGYTF,TGCGCCAGCAGTGAGGATAGCAGGGGAAGATCTGGCTACACCTTC
NA,TRBV21-1,NA,TRBJ1-2,CASSGVTDTF,TGTGCCAGCAGCGGAGTCACGGACACCTTC
NA,TRBV4-1,TRBD1,TRBJ2-7,CASSPRDRSYEQYF,TGCGCCAGCAGTCCCCGGGACAGGTCCTACGAGCAGTACTTC
NA,TRBV6-5,NA,TRBJ1-2,CASSYSVGGEGYGYTF,TGTGCCAGCAGTTACTCCGTCGGGGGGGAGGGGTATGGCTACACCTTC
NA,TRBV7-9,NA,TRBJ2-7,CASSRRHTGSYEQYF,TGTGCCAGCAGCCGAAGACACACTGGGTCCTACGAGCAGTACTTC
once,TRBV9,NA,TRBJ2-3,CASSVGTSTDTQYF,TGTGCCAGCAGCGTAGGGACTAGCACAGATACGCAGTATTTT
NA,TRBV11-2,NA,TRBJ2-7,CASSLTSYEQYF,TGTGCCAGCAGCTTAACTTCCTACGAGCAGTACTTC
NA,TRBV5-1,NA,TRBJ1-6,CASSLGRAGQSSYNSPLHF,TGCGCCAGCAGCTTGGGAAGGGCAGGGCAATCCTCCTATAATTCACCCCTCCACTTT
few,TRBV5-1,NA,TRBJ2-1,CASSFRASSYNEQFF,TGCGCCAGCAGCTTCAGGGCCAGCTCCTACAATGAGCAGTTCTTC
NA,TRBV18,TRBD1,TRBJ1-5,CASSPPEGAGNQPQHF,TGTGCCAGCTCACCACCGGAGGGGGCCGGCAATCAGCCCCAGCATTTT
NA,TRBV25-1,NA,TRBJ2-3,CASSEGGKTDTQYF,TGTGCCAGCAGTGAAGGGGGGAAGACAGATACGCAGTATTTT
NA,TRBV7-2,TRBD1,TRBJ2-6,CASSPGGRGANVLTF,TGTGCCAGCAGCCCAGGGGGTCGGGGGGCCAACGTCCTGACTTTC
NA,TRBV7-6,NA,TRBJ1-6,CASSLAVRGYSPLHF,TGTGCCAGCAGCTTAGCGGTAAGGGGATACTCACCCCTCCACTTT
NA,TRBV12-5,NA,TRBJ1-1,CASGLVLGAPLMNTEAFF,TGTGCTAGTGGTTTGGTACTGGGGGCCCCTCTCATGAACACTGAAGCTTTCTTT
once,TRBV9,NA,TRBJ1-6,CASSAMGRQNNSPLHF,TGTGCCAGCAGCGCCATGGGGAGGCAGAATAATTCACCCCTCCACTTT
NA,TRBV9,NA,TRBJ1-2,CASSPSDGNYGYTF,TGTGCCAGCAGCCCCAGTGACGGGAACTATGGCTACACCTTC
NA,TRBV11-2,NA,TRBJ2-1,CASGFGGSSYNEQFF,TGTGCCAGCGGATTTGGGGGGAGCTCCTACAATGAGCAGTTCTTC
NA,TRBV6-5,TRBD1,TRBJ1-2,CASRSGTGAGYGYTF,TGTGCCAGCAGGTCCGGGACAGGGGCTGGCTATGGCTACACCTTC
NA,TRBV19,TRBD1,TRBJ1-5,CASSFYRGDSNQPQHF,TGTGCCAGTAGTTTCTACAGGGGGGACAGCAATCAGCCCCAGCATTTT
NA,TRBV6-5,TRBD1,TRBJ1-3,CASSTGQASGNTIYF,TGTGCCAGCAGTACGGGACAGGCCTCTGGAAACACCATATATTTT